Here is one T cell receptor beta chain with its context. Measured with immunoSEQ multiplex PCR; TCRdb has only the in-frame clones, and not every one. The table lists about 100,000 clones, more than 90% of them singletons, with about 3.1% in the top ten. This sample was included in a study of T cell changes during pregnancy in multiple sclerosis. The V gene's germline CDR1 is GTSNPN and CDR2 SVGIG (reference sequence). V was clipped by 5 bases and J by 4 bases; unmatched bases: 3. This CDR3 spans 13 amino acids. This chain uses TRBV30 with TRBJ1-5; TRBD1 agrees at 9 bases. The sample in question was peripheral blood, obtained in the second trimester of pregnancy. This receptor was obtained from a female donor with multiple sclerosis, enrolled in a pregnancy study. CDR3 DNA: TGTGCCTGGGCCGGACAGGGGAATCAGCCCCAGCATTTT. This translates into CAWAGQGNQPQHF.